This T cell receptor beta chain was captured by sequencing in a study of Graves' ophthalmopathy and Graves' hyperthyroidism (dated by TCRdb to the late 2010s). Context from the whole study: Peripheral blood samples were taken at the time of initial diagnosis, before any treatment was given. TCR beta repertoire signatures were used to distinguish Graves' ophthalmopathy from Graves' hyperthyroidism and to predict progression to ophthalmopathy. In total, approximately 130 blood samples were TCR-sequenced: 40 to 45 ophthalmopathy, roughly 80 hyperthyroidism and some 17 hyperthyroidism-to-ophthalmopathy patients. To explore V-J signatures that distinguish ophthalmopathy from hyperthyroidism, a discovery set of 100 patients was enrolled, made up of 43 with ophthalmopathy and roughly 55 with stable hyperthyroidism. An independent validation cohort comprised roughly 20 hyperthyroidism patients and 15 to 17 patients who later progressed from hyperthyroidism to ophthalmopathy. T-cell repertoires of thyroid tissue and blood were compared in six or seven hyperthyroidism patients. Following sampling, methimazole starting at 30 mg daily was administered to hyperthyroidism patients, and high-dose intravenous methylprednisolone was administered to ophthalmopathy patients. For training and testing, the approximately 92 patients in the discovery cohort were randomly divided in a 7:3 ratio. Here is what the overall study found, with its caveats: Sample size was not statistically predetermined, and group allocation was not concealed from the investigators. In validation, the model predicted ophthalmopathy progression with more than 70% sensitivity and around 72% specificity; eleven to twelve predicted patients were CT-confirmed with GO in a median of about 7.1 months. In cross-validation, the 13-signature model distinguished ophthalmopathy from stable hyperthyroidism with around 90% sensitivity and about 81% specificity, while in the test set the corresponding values were approximately 79% and 70%. Most of the expanded thyroid clonotypes with a frequency above 0.001 were also detected in blood, and it was suggested that the thyroid immune response may be reflected by blood repertoires.

The CDR3 starts with the cysteine, ends with the phenylalanine, and has 14 residues. The only DNA kept is the CDR3, 42 bases in frame from the first base. The V end loses 10 bases and the J end loses 7 bases, and a stretch of 19 bases separates them. The germline V gene yields ENHRY for CDR1 and SYGVKD for CDR2. For repertoire sequencing, the TCR beta CDR3 regions were amplified from RNA transcripts. The first round was an RT-PCR using HTBI primers with the Qiagen OneStep RT-PCR kit, and this first round was followed by a second-round multiplex PCR, then size selection and purification. Libraries were sequenced paired-end with 100 bp reads on an Illumina HiSeq2000. The authors' analysis ran thus. SOAPnuke was used to process the reads, removing any read that contained adapters or uncalled bases, had a mean Phred below 15, or lacked an exact match to the constant primer or identifier. High-quality paired reads were merged with COPE v1.2.5. Each unique nucleotide sequence was treated as a clonotype, and MiTCR v1.1 was used to align the clonotypes to the IMGT TRB V, D and J references. The analysis was limited to V-J combinations with a frequency above 0.0001, which together covered 99.2% of repertoires. For each V-J combination, a TCR clonal expansion and chaos score was defined as F50 clonal expansion divided by the chaos observed in the TCRdist matrix. Welch's t-statistics and random forest were used to reduce features to about a dozen V-J combinations, which were fed into a naive Bayes classifier. The similarity between thyroid and blood repertoires was quantified using the Morisita-Horn index. TCRdb ran its own pipeline on the public reads, namely fastp trimming at Q25 and MiXCR clone calling, and kept in-frame beta chains. Rows are unified per CDR3 protein, each entry keeping the most common DNA and genes. The V and J calls, along with clone size, are taken from TCRdb and not from the paper's own processing. The sample table contains just over 400,000 distinct CDR3 sequences; only one count was recorded for roughly 21% of them. 3% of the sample goes to the ten largest clones.

A patient counted as having stable hyperthyroidism if there was no progression to ophthalmopathy within 18 months of follow-up. Hyperthyroidism patients were newly diagnosed, with disease duration under 2 months, and aged 18 to 65 years. Anyone with other autoimmune diseases, uncontrolled infections, pregnancy or lactation was excluded from the study. Clinical symptoms, serum thyroxine, TRAb, thyroid ultrasound and orbital computed tomography were used for diagnosis. Ficoll-Paque density gradient centrifugation was used to isolate PBMCs from about 9 ml of fresh peripheral blood. Total RNA was extracted using Trizol reagent, and RNA quality was checked on an Agilent 2100 Bioanalyzer. This clonotype was detected ten times or more. It has no known antigen specificity. There are no base qualities to consult, and no much larger clone falls within one base.

The sample comprised peripheral blood. This clonotype was sampled from a woman between 18 and 29 years old with stable Graves' hyperthyroidism. Donor details come from another sample of the same person, matched by shared clones. The chain employs TRBV10-3 and TRBJ2-2; the D gene is possibly TRBD2, with 6 bases matching. The CDR3 reads as follows: CATSRDLGIGELFF. The DNA reads as follows: TGTGCCACGTCCCGGGACTTAGGGATCGGGGAGCTGTTTTTT.